This passage covers 27 T cell receptor beta chains from one sample sequenced in a study of T cells after yellow fever vaccination. TCRdb re-called the 5' RACE reads through MiXCR, storing one row per CDR3 protein. The table lists 300,000 or so distinct CDR3 sequences, roughly 7.5% of them singletons. This specimen was PBMCs, taken roughly seven weeks after the first yellow fever vaccination. These receptors were taken from a man between 18 and 29 years old who received the YFV17D yellow fever vaccine.

CDR3 DNA: TGCAGTGCTAGAGAATGGGGAGCCGGGGAGCTGTTTTTT. Its translation is CSAREWGAGELFF. The J gene is TRBJ2-2, the V gene TRBV20-1; perhaps TRBD2 as D (5 bases). The CDR3 has 13 amino acids. The ends were cut back, 0 bases at V and 6 bases at J, with 8 bases in the middle. Germline CDR1 is DFQATT and CDR2 is SNEGSKA (reference sequence).

The chain employs TRBV2 and TRBJ2-7; D possibly corresponds to TRBD1 (6 bases). Deletions cut 4 bases from V and 4 bases from J, with 11 bases between. Germline CDR1 SNHLY, CDR2 FYNNEI. The CDR3 sequence is 13 residues long. The DNA for the CDR3 is TGTGCCAGCAGTGGAGACAGGTCGTACGAGCAGTACTTC. Protein product: CASSGDRSYEQYF.

This clonotype was counted many times. V and J are TRBV4-3 and TRBJ2-1; 13 nucleotides align to TRBD2. V shed 4 bases, J shed 5 bases, and the junction held 2 bases outside the gene matches. The germline gives CDR1 LGHNA, CDR2 YSLEER. The CDR3 sequence is 15 residues long. CDR3: CASSPGTSGDNEQFF. Written as DNA, the CDR3 is TGCGCCAGCAGCCCGGGGACTAGCGGGGACAATGAGCAGTTCTTC.

This clonotype has at least ten counts. The chain recombines TRBV5-1 with TRBJ2-3, with 13 positions matching TRBD2. There are 16 residues in the CDR3. With V trimmed by 2 bases and J by 2 bases, 2 bases remained unmatched. The V gene's germline CDR1 is SGHRS and CDR2 YFSETQ. CDR3 sequence: CASSFGLAGDTDTQYF. In DNA, the CDR3 is TGCGCCAGCAGCTTCGGACTAGCGGGGGACACAGATACGCAGTATTTT.

This clonotype has only a few counts. This sequence joins TRBV7-6 and TRBJ2-1, with D perhaps TRBD2 (6 bases). The V end lost 0 bases, the J end lost 7 bases, and 7 bases lay between the germline ends. The CDR3 is 13 residues long. Germline values: CDR1 SGHVS, CDR2 FNYEAQ. The chain's CDR3 is CASSLAAGNEQFF. The CDR3 DNA is TGTGCCAGCAGCTTAGCGGCGGGAAATGAGCAGTTCTTC.

The chain has TRBV2 and TRBJ2-2; 11 bases map to TRBD1. The V segment lost 5 bases and the J segment 6 bases; nucleotides outside the gene matches: 5. The CDR3 runs 15 residues. Germline lookup yields CDR1 SNHLY and CDR2 FYNNEI. CDR3 nucleotides: TGTGCCAGCAGTCCGGACAGGGGGCTAGCCGGGGAGCTGTTTTTT. It codes for CASSPDRGLAGELFF.

This chain uses TRBV5-1 with TRBJ2-6; D not certain. V lost 4 bases and J lost 2, with 16 bases in between. CDR3 length: 17 amino acids. Per the germline V gene, CDR1 is SGHRS and CDR2 is YFSETQ. DNA of the CDR3: TGCGCCAGCAGCCCCGCCTCGACCCTCGCTGGGGCCAACGTCCTGACTTTC. It codes for CASSPASTLAGANVLTF.

This clonotype was seen a handful of times. V is TRBV12-5 and J is TRBJ2-1; 7 nucleotides align to TRBD1. The CDR3 loop spans 16 amino acids. Unmatched junction bases numbered 10, after V lost 7 bases and J lost 1 base. The germline CDR1 and CDR2 sequences are LGHNT and FRNRAP. The CDR3 DNA is TGTGCTAGTGCCCAACGCGAGGGGGCATCCTACAATGAGCAGTTCTTC. Its translation is CASAQREGASYNEQFF.

The table lists this clonotype with a few counts. The rearrangement joins TRBV6-6 to TRBJ2-7, with a tentative D call TRBD1 (5 bases). CDR1 is MNHNY, CDR2 SVGAGI, per germline (reference sequence). The CDR3 spans 11 residues. The ends were cut back, 2 bases at V and 7 bases at J, with 6 bases in the middle. The CDR3 is CASSYAGEQYV. The CDR3 coding sequence is TGTGCCAGCAGTTACGCAGGGGAGCAGTACGTC.

The chain links TRBV10-3 to TRBJ2-7; TRBD2 might be the D (6 bases). The CDR3 has 15 residues. Germline assignment: CDR1 ENHRY and CDR2 SYGVKD. Trimming pared 6 bases from V and 3 bases from J, leaving 18 bases between. The CDR3 loop is CAISGGSDSDYEQYF. CDR3 in DNA: TGTGCCATCAGCGGGGGTAGTGACAGCGACTACGAGCAGTACTTC.

This clonotype was recorded a few times. This sequence joins TRBV5-1 and TRBJ1-6; D gene ambiguous. The V gene's germline CDR1 is SGHRS and CDR2 YFSETQ. This CDR3 spans 16 amino acids. Deletions cut 0 bases from V and 7 bases from J, with 14 bases between. The CDR3 sequence: CASSLGESVRNSPLHF. DNA of the CDR3: TGCGCCAGCAGCTTGGGGGAGTCGGTAAGGAATTCACCCCTCCACTTT. The entire variable domain, with the rest obtained from reference TRBV5-1 and TRBJ1-6, is as follows: KAGVTQTPRYLIKTRGQQVTLSCSPISGHRSVSWYQQTPGQGLQFLFEYFSETQRNKGNFPGRFSGRQFSNSRSEMNVSTLELGDSALYLCASSLGESVRNSPLHFGNGTRLTVT.

CDR3 nucleotides: TGTGCCATCCGGCGGGGCAGCACTGAAGCTTTCTTT. This gives the protein CAIRRGSTEAFF. The chain joins TRBV10-3 to TRBJ1-1, with D possibly matching TRBD1 (5 bases). Germline V gene lookup returns CDR1 ENHRY and CDR2 SYGVKD. V lost 8 bases and J lost 4, with 11 bases in between. There are 12 residues in the CDR3.

This clonotype has a handful of counts. J is TRBJ1-2 and V is TRBV6-2 or TRBV6-3; D uncertain. Trimming removed 6 bases at V and 2 bases at J, with 13 bases between. This CDR3 comprises 14 residues. Germline CDR1 reads MNHEY; CDR2 reads SVGEGT. CDR3 coding DNA: TGTGCCAGCAGACCGGACGGTCGAAACTATGGCTACACCTTC. Encoded protein: CASRPDGRNYGYTF.

The chain recombines TRBV20-1 with TRBJ1-5; 7 bases match TRBD1. The J segment lost 2 bases and the V segment lost 5 bases, leaving 9 bases of the junction unmatched. Looked up from germline, CDR1 is DFQATT and CDR2 is SNEGSKA (reference sequence). The CDR3 covers 15 residues. CDR3 in amino acids: CSASPNRGGNQPQHF. CDR3 nucleotides: TGCAGTGCTTCGCCTAACAGGGGCGGCAATCAGCCCCAGCATTTT.

The chain employs TRBV19 and TRBJ1-5; D is ambiguous. CDR1 LNHDA and CDR2 SQIVND come from the germline V gene (reference sequence). Trimming removed 3 bases at V and 6 bases at J, with 9 bases between. CDR3 length equals 13 residues. The CDR3 DNA follows: TGTGCCAGTAGTATTTTTCCACTTCAGCCCCAGCATTTT. Amino acid sequence: CASSIFPLQPQHF.

This clonotype was detected a few times. This sequence joins TRBV6-1 and TRBJ2-1; D assignment may be TRBD1 or TRBD2 (6 bases each). The CDR3 loop spans 17 amino acids. CDR1 is MNHNS and CDR2 is SASEGT in the germline V gene. V was trimmed by 7 bases and J by 2 bases, leaving 21 bases between them. The CDR3, as DNA: TGTGCCAGCATTCAGAGGGGAAAGGGGGGTACCTACAATGAGCAGTTCTTC. Translating it yields CASIQRGKGGTYNEQFF.

This clonotype was detected only a few times. This chain joins TRBV4-1 and TRBJ2-3, with 7 bases aligning to TRBD2. Unmatched junction bases numbered 11, after V lost 2 bases and J lost 3 bases. The CDR3 length is 17 residues. Per germline, CDR1 MGHRA and CDR2 YSYEKL. DNA of the CDR3: TGCGCCAGCAGCCAAATACAAGCGGGGCCCGTGACAGATACGCAGTATTTT. It encodes CASSQIQAGPVTDTQYF.

The chain uses TRBV5-1 and TRBJ2-5; D could derive from TRBD1 or TRBD2 (6 bases each). The V end was cut by 3 bases, the J end by 3 bases, with 15 bases between. The CDR3 is 15 residues long. The germline gives CDR1 SGHRS, CDR2 YFSETQ. In DNA, the CDR3 is TGCGCCAGCAGCTCTAGGGTGGGGGGCAAAGAGACCCAGTACTTC. Its protein product is CASSSRVGGKETQYF.

The genes are TRBV5-4 and TRBJ1-5; unclear D gene. CDR1 and CDR2 (germline): SGHNT, YYREEE (reference sequence). The CDR3 contains 14 residues. V was shortened by 0 bases and J by 5 bases, with 9 bases between the two germline ends. CDR3 sequence reads: CASSLDGRDQPQHF. CDR3 sequence (DNA): TGTGCCAGCAGCTTGGACGGAAGAGATCAGCCCCAGCATTTT.

This clonotype was detected ten times or more. V gene TRBV5-1 combines with J gene TRBJ1-1; 8 bases agree with TRBD1. Losses at the gene ends were 3 bases for V and 7 bases for J; bases not matched to a gene: 5. The CDR3 loop spans 13 amino acids. Germline V CDR1 and CDR2: SGHRS, YFSETQ. The CDR3 bases are TGCGCCAGCAGCTACGGACAGGGCTTTGAAGCTTTCTTT. This sequence encodes CASSYGQGFEAFF.

This clonotype was detected a few times. The chain recombines TRBV20-1 with TRBJ2-7, with a weak D call TRBD2 (7 bases). V lost 6 bases, J lost 6 bases, and 18 bases lay in between. Germline V gene data show CDR1 as DFQATT and CDR2 as SNEGSKA (reference sequence). The CDR3 length is 13 residues. For the CDR3, the DNA is TGCAGTGCGCTTGGGGGGGCGGGGCGCGAGCAGTACTTC. Translated: CSALGGAGREQYF.

Comments on this clonotype: At one end, the junction sequence differs from germline, possibly due to a read error. CDR3 protein: CSARRTNSTDTQSF. The CDR3 DNA reads TGCAGTGCTAGGAGGACTAATAGCACAGATACGCAGTCTTTT. The rearrangement uses TRBV20-1 and TRBJ2-3; D possibly corresponds to TRBD2 (6 bases). This CDR3 has 14 residues. Per germline, CDR1 DFQATT and CDR2 SNEGSKA (reference sequence).

This clonotype was detected only a few times. This sequence joins TRBV20-1 and TRBJ2-2; 11 positions match TRBD2. This CDR3 contains 13 residues. V trimming: 3 bases; J trimming: 14 bases; junction bases outside the gene matches: 8. CDR1 and CDR2 from the germline V gene are DFQATT and SNEGSKA (reference sequence). CDR3 loop: CSASAFTSGGLFF. In DNA form, the CDR3 reads TGCAGTGCTAGCGCTTTCACTAGCGGGGGTCTGTTTTTT.

The J gene is TRBJ1-1, the V gene TRBV7-2; no reliable D call. V was pared by 0 bases and J by 2 bases, with 7 bases between. The CDR3 length is 14 residues. Germline V gene data show CDR1 as SGHTA and CDR2 as FQGNSA. CDR3 residues: CASSLALINTEAFF. DNA of the CDR3: TGTGCCAGCAGCTTAGCGCTTATAAACACTGAAGCTTTCTTT.

The V call is TRBV5-4, the J call TRBJ2-1; no reliable D call. Germline CDR1 is SGHNT and CDR2 is YYREEE (reference sequence). The CDR3 sequence is 13 residues long. Trimming cost V 4 bases and J 8 bases, with 13 bases left between them. Here the CDR3 reads CASSRVQSDEQFF. CDR3 bases: TGTGCCAGCAGCCGGGTTCAAAGCGATGAGCAGTTCTTC.

The chain uses TRBV29-1 and TRBJ2-5; 9 nucleotides match TRBD1. The V segment lost 7 bases and the J segment 2 bases; nucleotides outside the gene matches: 11. The CDR3 runs to 15 residues. Per the germline V gene, CDR1 is SQVTM and CDR2 is ANQGSEA. The CDR3 here is CSARRDREVQETQYF. The DNA of the CDR3 is TGCAGCGCCCGGCGGGACAGGGAGGTACAAGAGACCCAGTACTTC.

In its sample, this clonotype was seen a few times. This CDR3 is CASSPGTSALVVSGELFF. CDR3 coding DNA: TGTGCCAGCAGTCCCGGGACTAGCGCTTTGGTGGTCTCCGGGGAGCTGTTTTTT. V and J are TRBV6-1 and TRBJ2-2; 10 positions agree with TRBD2. In germline, CDR1 is MNHNS, CDR2 SASEGT. The V gene end was trimmed by 5 bases and the J gene end by 6 bases; junction bases not matched to a gene: 15. The CDR3 consists of 18 residues.